This T cell receptor beta chain was sequenced in a study of blood T cells in healthy people across ages. General study points: TCR beta diversity tracked closely with naive T cell percentage.

This clonotype occurred a few times. Its antigen is not known. Through a sample-barcoded 5' primer and a J-beta primer mix, a second PCR was run for roughly 6 to 11 cycles. TCRdb reprocessed the 5' RACE reads with MiXCR, giving one entry per CDR3 protein. Here the sample spans 700,000 or so distinct CDR3 sequences, about a fifth being singletons. Per the germline V gene, CDR1 is SGHTS and CDR2 is YDEGEE. Trimming cost V 1 base and J 7 bases, with 11 bases left between them. This CDR3 region has 14 residues. The sample was blood. The sequence derives from a man in his 70s in good health. The V and J genes are TRBV5-8 and TRBJ2-2, with D perhaps matching TRBD1 (5 bases). The CDR3 spells CASSLRGQVGELFF. The CDR3 DNA is TGTGCCAGCAGCTTGAGGGGCCAGGTCGGGGAGCTGTTTTTT.